This TCR beta chain was obtained from a study of CD8 T cells in ankylosing spondylitis (dated by TCRdb to about 2017). Looking at the study overall: T cell receptor beta repertoires were profiled in healthy donors and ankylosing spondylitis patients so that disease-linked TCR variants could be found. In total, the full study cohort was made up of nearly 110 healthy donors and 25 or so ankylosing spondylitis patients. Peripheral blood was sampled, and synovial fluid was also collected from ankylosing spondylitis patients. The full study reports these points: A TCR beta motif made up of seven or eight highly homologous amino acid variants appeared to be characteristic of blood from ankylosing spondylitis patients. Some TCR beta motif variants had previously been reported in synovial fluid and blood of reactive arthritis patients, which suggested common disease-initiation mechanisms. The disease-linked clones had a CD8+ phenotype and were found at relatively low frequencies in peripheral blood. The disease-linked clones were reported to be significantly enriched in matched synovial fluid samples from ankylosing spondylitis patients.

Data came from an Illumina HiSeq 2500. Quantitative 5'-RACE with molecular barcodes was used to prepare TCR beta libraries. Processing in the source paper ran as follows. A new computational method based on a probabilistic model of VDJ rearrangement was used to identify disease-linked TCR variants. The public reads were reanalyzed by TCRdb: fastp trimming at Q25, MiXCR alignment, in-frame beta chains only. Under each unique CDR3 protein, matching rows form one entry showing the most common genes and DNA. These V and J calls are TCRdb output, not the study's own analysis. The sample table lists approximately 88,000 distinct CDR3 sequences, 7.5% to 9% of them with a count of one. Clones ranked in the top ten supply roughly 5.6% of the sample. As concerns this clonotype: Its antigen target is currently unknown. Base qualities are missing; no much larger clone stands one base away.

Sequenced: blood, either unsorted or a sorted T cell fraction (not recorded which). This receptor was taken from a male donor with ankylosing spondylitis or in good health (not recorded which).

The encoded CDR3 is CSATSGGAGGYNEQFF. In nucleotides, the sequence is TGCAGTGCTACTAGCGGGGGGGCCGGAGGCTACAATGAGCAGTTCTTC. The receptor chain draws on TRBV20-1 and TRBJ2-1; 12 junctional bases match TRBD2. CDR1 is given as DFQATT and CDR2 as SNEGSKA, both from the germline V gene (reference sequence). Clipping removes 4 bases from V and 3 bases from J, with 7 as the unmatched junction base count. The CDR3 contains 16 residues, cysteine and phenylalanine counted. The entry retains the CDR3 DNA only, 48 bases that are in frame from base 1.